Only a few counts were recorded for the clone carrying this T cell receptor (beta chain). Its target is unknown. Newly diagnosed hyperthyroidism patients aged 18 to 65 years had disease lasting under 2 months. Diagnoses were made from clinical symptoms, serum measures (thyroxine and TRAb), thyroid ultrasound and orbital computed tomography. This sample is part of a study of T cells in Graves' hyperthyroidism and ophthalmopathy. Study background: Peripheral blood collection took place at initial diagnosis, before any treatment.

This CDR3 has 11 amino acids. CDR1 is ENHRY and CDR2 is SYGVKD in the germline V gene. After removal of 10 bases from V and 5 bases from J, the junction contained 5 bases not matched to a gene. Researchers took RNA transcripts and amplified the TCR beta CDR3 regions from them. During a first-round RT-PCR of the TCR CDR3, the HTBI primer set was used. Each CDR3 protein gets one entry after TCRdb re-called the multiplex PCR reads with MiXCR. The sample holds approximately 700,000 distinct CDR3 sequences, roughly 15% seen once. Findings and limits, study-wide: The blood repertoire included most of the expanded thyroid clonotypes above 0.001.

The sequence derives from a man aged 18 to 30 with Graves' hyperthyroidism. The sequencing input was blood. The chain has TRBV10-3 and TRBJ2-7; TRBD2 aligns across 7 bases. The CDR3 DNA sequence: TGTGCCACCACACTAGCGAACGAGCAGTACTTC. It specifies CATTLANEQYF.